The rows below give T cell receptor beta chains drawn from one sample of a study of blood T cell repertoires in COVID-19. TCRdb keeps only in-frame clones here, not all; method: immunoSEQ multiplex PCR. Among approximately 500,000 clones listed, roughly 89% were seen once. The sequenced sample consisted of peripheral blood. The receptor source for this set is a young man with COVID-19, enrolled during active disease. CDR3s include the opening cysteine and the closing phenylalanine or tryptophan. Fields, in order: clone size, J gene, D gene, V gene, CDR3 DNA, CDR3 protein. The D gene is left open where the match is weak. Clone size is stated in some rows and not others, as once, few, many or a class when expanded.

. TRBJ2-3 TRBD1 TRBV14 TGTGCCAGCAGCCAAGATTTAGGCAGGGGGCGAGATACGCAGTATTTT CASSQDLGRGRDTQYF
. TRBJ2-1 . TRBV12-5 TGTGCTAGTGGTTTGGGGGCTGGGCCCGATGAGCAGTTCTTC CASGLGAGPDEQFF
. TRBJ1-2 . TRBV19 TGTGCCAGTAGTGACAGGAACTATGGCTACACCTTC CASSDRNYGYTF
few TRBJ2-7 . TRBV12-5 TGTGCTAGTGGTTTGGTACTGGGCAGCTCCTACGAGCAGTACTTC CASGLVLGSSYEQYF
. TRBJ1-2 . TRBV6-5 TGTGCCAGCAGCGACACTTACGACTATGGCTACACCTTC CASSDTYDYGYTF
. TRBJ2-2 . TRBV24-1 TGTGCCACCAGTGCGGCAGGGGGGACCGGGGAGCTGTTTTTT CATSAAGGTGELFF
. TRBJ2-1 TRBD2 TRBV2 TGTGCCAGCAGTGCCTGGTTGACTAGCGGGACTGAGCAGTTCTTC CASSAWLTSGTEQFF
once TRBJ2-1 . TRBV12-3/TRBV12-4 TGTGCCAGCAGTTCCACGGACAGTGGTGAGCAGTTCTTC CASSSTDSGEQFF
. TRBJ2-7 TRBD1 TRBV25-1 TGTGCCAGCAGTGCGCAGGGGGCGTCTAACGAGCAGTACTTC CASSAQGASNEQYF
. TRBJ1-1 TRBD1 TRBV27 TGTGCCAGCAGTCCCCGGACAGGGGACCTTGAAGCTTTCTTT CASSPRTGDLEAFF
. TRBJ2-1 . TRBV5-1 TGCGCCAGCAGCTCGTCACGGGATGAGCAGTTCTTC CASSSSRDEQFF
. TRBJ1-1 TRBD1 TRBV2 TGTGCCAGCAGTGTCGGGACAGGGAACACTGAAGCTTTCTTT CASSVGTGNTEAFF
. TRBJ2-5 . TRBV2 TGTGCCAGCAGAAGGGTCCCAGGGGAGACCCAGTACTTC CASRRVPGETQYF
. TRBJ2-2 . TRBV5-4 TGTGCCAGCAGCCGGGACTCGGGGACCGGGGAGCTGTTTTTT CASSRDSGTGELFF
. TRBJ2-7 TRBD2 TRBV6-2/TRBV6-3 TGTGCCAGCAGTACGGGACTAGCGGGACCAACCTACGAGCAGTACTTC CASSTGLAGPTYEQYF
few TRBJ2-5 . TRBV5-1 TGCGCCAGCAGCTTGCTAGCGGAGACCCAGTACTTC CASSLLAETQYF
. TRBJ2-1 . TRBV9 TGTGCCAGCAGCGTAGATGGGCGGGGAGAAGATGAGCAGTTCTTC CASSVDGRGEDEQFF
. TRBJ2-5 . TRBV5-1 TGCGCCAGCAAACAGGGCCAAGAGACCCAGTACTTC CASKQGQETQYF
. TRBJ1-1 . TRBV7-8 TGTGCCAGCAGCTTCAGAAGTGGTTGGAACACTGAAGCTTTCTTT CASSFRSGWNTEAFF
. TRBJ1-2 . TRBV3-1/TRBV3-2 TGTGCCAGCAGGGCTTCAGCTAACTATGGCTACACCTTC CASRASANYGYTF
many TRBJ2-5 . TRBV28 TGTGCCAGCAGTTTATCGGCGGGTAGTCAGGAGACCCAGTACTTC CASSLSAGSQETQYF
. TRBJ1-5 . TRBV7-2 TGTGCCAGCAGTCCGGAGGGGACCGCTCCATATCAGCCCCAGCATTTT CASSPEGTAPYQPQHF
. TRBJ1-1 . TRBV30 TGTGCCTGGAGCGCCGGAGGGCTCTCCCCCGGAGCTTTCTTT CAWSAGGLSPGAFF
. TRBJ2-7 TRBD1 TRBV11-2 TGTGCCAGCAGCTTAATGAGACAGGGGTCCTCCTACGAGCAGTACTTC CASSLMRQGSSYEQYF
. TRBJ2-7 . TRBV10-1 TGCGCCAGCAGTGAGTCGAAGCCGCCCTACGAGCAGTACTTC CASSESKPPYEQYF
. TRBJ2-7 TRBD1 TRBV6-6 TGTGCCAGCAGACCGGTAGGGACAGCAAGCTCCTACGAGCAGTACTTC CASRPVGTASSYEQYF
once TRBJ2-7 TRBD2 TRBV19 TGTGCCAGTAGCGCGGGACTAGCGGGGGAGAACGAGCAGTACTTC CASSAGLAGENEQYF
. TRBJ1-3 TRBD1 TRBV6-6 TGTGCCAGCAGCGAGGACAGGGTGAAAAGCCAAATAAGGGGCCTTGGAAACACCATATATTTT CASSEDRVKSQIRGLGNTIYF
. TRBJ2-2 . TRBV6-1 TGTGCCAGCAGTGAACAGAACGTAAACACCGGGGAGCTGTTTTTT CASSEQNVNTGELFF
. TRBJ2-4 . TRBV11-2 TGTGCCAGCACCGTAGCGGATACCAAAAACATTCAGTACTTC CASTVADTKNIQYF
. TRBJ2-2 TRBD2 TRBV19 TGTGCCAGTAGTCCGGGACTAGCTGTTACCGGGGAGCTGTTTTTT CASSPGLAVTGELFF
. TRBJ2-1 TRBD1 TRBV3-1/TRBV3-2 TGTGCCAGCAGCCCATTCCGTGACAGGGCCAATGAGCAGTTCTTC CASSPFRDRANEQFF
. TRBJ1-2 . TRBV3-1/TRBV3-2 TGTGCCAGCAGCCAATTCAAACTGAACGTCTATGGCTACACCTTC CASSQFKLNVYGYTF
once TRBJ2-1 TRBD2 TRBV5-1 TGCGCCAGCAGCTTGAAGACTAGCGGGGATTATGAGCAGTTCTTC CASSLKTSGDYEQFF
few TRBJ1-2 . TRBV2 TGTGCCAGCAGGGTGGACAGCGGAGACTATGGCTACACCTTC CASRVDSGDYGYTF
. TRBJ1-5 . TRBV20-1 TGTAGTGCTAGTGGATCGGAGGATCTAACCCCTCAGCATCAGCCCCAGCATTTT CSASGSEDLTPQHQPQHF
. TRBJ2-3 TRBD2 TRBV10-3 TGTGCCATCAGTGCGGGACTAGCCACAGATACGCAGTATTTT CAISAGLATDTQYF
. TRBJ1-4 . TRBV6-5 TGTGCCAGCAGTCGAGATCCTGCAACTAATGAAAAACTGTTTTTT CASSRDPATNEKLFF
. TRBJ2-5 TRBD2 TRBV3-1/TRBV3-2 TGTGCCAGCAGAACCAAGCGGGGGGGGCCCCTGACCCAGTACTTC CASRTKRGGPLTQYF
. TRBJ2-7 TRBD2 TRBV5-4 TGTGCCAGCAGCTTGGATAGCGGGAGGACCTACGAGCAGTACTTC CASSLDSGRTYEQYF
. TRBJ1-1 . TRBV6-5 TGTGCCAGCAGAGCGGGGGGAACCACTGAAGCTTTCTTT CASRAGGTTEAFF
. TRBJ1-2 . TRBV4-1 TGCGCCAGCAGCCAAGATATTTCTCTTGGGCGGTCGGGGTACACCTTC CASSQDISLGRSGYTF
once TRBJ1-1 . TRBV30 TGTGCCTGGGCTTTCCAGGAGAACACTGAAGCTTTCTTT CAWAFQENTEAFF
. TRBJ2-2 . TRBV12-3/TRBV12-4 TGTGCCGCGGGGGCAGCGACCGGGGAGCTGTTTTTT CAAGAATGELFF
. TRBJ2-3 TRBD2 TRBV27 TGTGCCAGCAGTCCACTAGCGGGGGGGGCAGATACGCAGTATTTT CASSPLAGGADTQYF
. TRBJ1-6 . TRBV5-6 TGTGCCAGCAGCTTGGGTGGGGCTAGACATAATTCACCCCTCCACTTT CASSLGGARHNSPLHF
. TRBJ1-2 TRBD1 TRBV4-2 TGTGCCAGCAGCCAGCAGGGGGCTTATGGCTACACCTTC CASSQQGAYGYTF
once TRBJ2-5 TRBD2 TRBV7-9 TGTGCCAGCAGCTACAGCGGGGGGGAGACCCAGTACTTC CASSYSGGETQYF
. TRBJ1-1 TRBD1 TRBV5-4 TGTGCCAGCAGCTCCATCGGACAGGAGGAAGCTTTCTTT CASSSIGQEEAFF
once TRBJ2-7 TRBD2 TRBV6-5 TGTGCCAGCAGCAAGACTAGCGGGGGCTCCTACGAGCAGTACTTC CASSKTSGGSYEQYF
. TRBJ2-1 TRBD2 TRBV19 TGTGCCAGTAGTTCTCAAGCGGGAGCCCACAATGAGCAGTTCTTC CASSSQAGAHNEQFF
once TRBJ2-1 TRBD2 TRBV30 TGTGCCTGGAGTCTTGGTAGCGGGAGATACAATGAGCAGTTCTTC CAWSLGSGRYNEQFF
. TRBJ2-1 TRBD2 TRBV2 TGTGCCAGCAGGGAAACTAGCGGGTACAACAATGAGCAGTTCTTC CASRETSGYNNEQFF
. TRBJ2-1 TRBD2 TRBV2 TGTGCCAGCAGCGCCTCACTAGCGGGAGGGGATGAGCAGTTCTTC CASSASLAGGDEQFF
. TRBJ2-5 TRBD1 TRBV12-3/TRBV12-4 TGTGCCAGCAGTGACAGGGCGCAAGAGACCCAGTACTTC CASSDRAQETQYF
. TRBJ1-5 TRBD1 TRBV6-1 TGTGCCAGCGGACAGGGCTTAAATCAGCCCCAGCATTTT CASGQGLNQPQHF
. TRBJ1-1 TRBD1 TRBV11-2 TGTGCCAGCAGCTTCCGGGACAGGGGCCCTAACACTGAAGCTTTCTTT CASSFRDRGPNTEAFF
. TRBJ2-7 . TRBV6-1 TGTGCCAGCAGTGAATACGGCGAGCAGTACTTC CASSEYGEQYF
. TRBJ1-2 . TRBV5-1 TGCGCCAGCAGCTTGGGTCGGACAGACTATGGCTACACCTTC CASSLGRTDYGYTF